The sequence of this T cell receptor beta chain was determined in a study of patients and donors after allogeneic stem cell transplantation. Per the germline V gene, CDR1 is SEHNR and CDR2 is FQNEAQ (reference sequence). Trimming removed 5 bases at V and 2 bases at J, with 10 bases between. The CDR3 extends over 13 amino acids. TCRdb passed the RT-PCR reads through MiXCR, listing each CDR3 protein once. Seen here are approximately 170,000 distinct CDR3 sequences, roughly 24% observed once, and the top ten hold roughly a quarter. A few counts support this clonotype. The receptor was isolated from a human donor who was either an allogeneic HSCT recipient or a stem cell or donor lymphocyte infusion donor (not recorded which). It is not recorded whose cells these are; they may come from a transplant donor. V usage is TRBV7-9 and J usage is TRBJ2-7; D perhaps matches TRBD1 (5 bases). Sequencing was carried out using blood, either unsorted or a sorted T cell fraction (not recorded which). The CDR3 region is CASSLDSTYEQYF. For the CDR3, the DNA is TGTGCCAGCAGCCTCGACAGTACCTACGAGCAGTACTTC.